This TCR beta chain was captured in a study of beta chain features in type 1 diabetes. Study outcomes and limitations: PCR might preferentially amplify shorter templates, equally in patients and controls. Moderately but significantly shorter TCRB CDR3s were found in Type 1 diabetes patients in all four CD4+ subsets.

About this clone itself: Its specificity is unknown.

The collection from each donor was one heparinised blood draw averaging roughly 100 mL. This CDR3 has 14 amino acids. Germline lookup yields CDR1 SGHTA and CDR2 FQGNSA. The V segment lost 5 bases and the J segment 6 bases; nucleotides outside the gene matches: 9. cDNA synthesis used the whole RNA isolate, giving expressed TCRB sequences. Produced via immunoSEQ multiplex PCR; TCRdb's table is partial and in-frame only. Among hundreds of thousands of clones listed, under 15% were seen once. Sequencing used naive CD4+ T cells from blood. This receptor was taken from a man between 18 and 35 years old with type 1 diabetes. The V call is TRBV7-2, the J call TRBJ1-1, with 7 bases aligning to TRBD1. In DNA, the CDR3 is TGTGCCAGCAGCGCCACAGGGGCGGCGCCTGAAGCTTTCTTT. It specifies CASSATGAAPEAFF.